The 6 T cell receptor beta chains below were found in one sample sequenced in a study of T-cell reconstitution after alpha-beta-depleted transplantation in children. Study-wide findings and caveats: Newly made T cells mostly supplied T-cell counts and diversity one year after transplant.

Unique molecular identifiers featured in how the TCRbeta library was prepared. TCRdb used MiXCR to reprocess the PCR reads, holding one entry per CDR3 protein. This repertoire shows about 300,000 distinct CDR3 sequences, nearly 8% found once; its top ten account for 8.5% to 9.5%. The antigens of these receptors remain unknown. The sample in question was peripheral blood, obtained 360 days after TCRalphabeta/CD19-depleted stem cell transplant. These receptor sequences come from a female patient under 10 years old who had a stem cell transplant for Fanconi anemia, so the T cells may come from the graft donor.

This clonotype occurred many times. The chain employs TRBV21-1 and TRBJ1-1. TRBV21-1 is shown as a pseudogene. This CDR3 region has 16 residues. The CDR3 DNA reads TGTGCCAGCAGCACCCAGGGCCTGGGGAACCTGACTGAAGCTTTCTTT. This gives the protein CASSTQGLGNLTEAFF.

This clonotype was found many times. The chain recombines TRBV6-5 with TRBJ2-1; 10 bases fit TRBD2. This CDR3 is built from 15 residues. The V and J ends lost 0 bases and 4 bases, in that order; junction bases with no gene match: 0. Germline V gene lookup returns CDR1 MNHEY and CDR2 SVGAGI. The CDR3 reads CASSYSTSGYNEQFF. The CDR3 DNA reads TGTGCCAGCAGTTACTCGACTAGCGGGTACAATGAGCAGTTCTTC.

This clonotype was detected ten times or more. The gene calls are TRBV29-1 and TRBJ2-3; 7 positions agree with TRBD1. J was trimmed by 8 bases and V by 1 base; bases with no gene match: 21. The CDR3 has 18 amino acids. Germline CDR1 is SQVTM and CDR2 is ANQGSEA. The CDR3 bases are TGCAGCGTTGAAGGAACTCCCTTACAGGGGTCCCTCCGAGGTACGCAGTATTTT. Amino acid sequence: CSVEGTPLQGSLRGTQYF.

This clonotype was seen a few times. The chain links TRBV20-1 to TRBJ1-2, with 9 bases identical to TRBD1. The germline V gene encodes CDR1 DFQATT and CDR2 SNEGSKA (reference sequence). The CDR3 runs to 15 residues. V gave up 6 bases and J gave up 2 bases; unmatched junction bases: 10. The CDR3 DNA is TGCAGTGCGTCCCGGGACAGGGTAGGAAACTATGGCTACACCTTC. Amino acids: CSASRDRVGNYGYTF.

The table lists this clonotype with many counts. V and J are TRBV4-2 and TRBJ2-1, with D maybe TRBD2 (6 bases). This CDR3 is built from 14 residues. Trimming took 0 bases from V and 6 from J, leaving 9 bases between them. Germline V lookup: CDR1 LGHNA, CDR2 YNFKEQ. Here the CDR3 DNA reads TGTGCCAGCAGCCAAGAGGGGGGTGGCAATGAGCAGTTCTTC. Its translation: CASSQEGGGNEQFF.

This clonotype occurred many times. This sequence joins TRBV2 and TRBJ2-3, with 9 bases identical to TRBD1. CDR1 and CDR2 from the germline V gene are SNHLY and FYNNEI. V lost 10 bases, J lost 5 bases, and 19 bases stayed unmatched. The CDR3 extends over 17 amino acids. In DNA form, the CDR3 reads TGTGCCACGCGTCCCGGGACAGGGATAGGCGTTGAAGATACGCAGTATTTT. Its translation: CATRPGTGIGVEDTQYF.